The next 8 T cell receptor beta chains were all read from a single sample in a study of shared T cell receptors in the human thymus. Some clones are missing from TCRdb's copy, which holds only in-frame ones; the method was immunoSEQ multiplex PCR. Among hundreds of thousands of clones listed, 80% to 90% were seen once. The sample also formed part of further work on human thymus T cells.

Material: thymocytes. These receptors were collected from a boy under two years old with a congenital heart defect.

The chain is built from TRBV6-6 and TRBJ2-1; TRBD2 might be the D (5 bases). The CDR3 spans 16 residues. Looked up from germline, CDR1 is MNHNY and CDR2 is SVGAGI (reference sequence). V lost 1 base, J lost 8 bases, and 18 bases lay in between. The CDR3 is CASSYFRRGMFDEQFF. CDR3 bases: TGTGCCAGCAGTTACTTTCGACGGGGTATGTTTGATGAGCAGTTCTTC.

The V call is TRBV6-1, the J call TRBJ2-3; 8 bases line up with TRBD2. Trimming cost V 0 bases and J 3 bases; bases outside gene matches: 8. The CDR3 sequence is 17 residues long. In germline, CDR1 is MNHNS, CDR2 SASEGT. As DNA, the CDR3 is TGTGCCAGCAGTGAAGCGCGCCAAGCGGGAGTGACAGATACGCAGTATTTT. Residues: CASSEARQAGVTDTQYF.

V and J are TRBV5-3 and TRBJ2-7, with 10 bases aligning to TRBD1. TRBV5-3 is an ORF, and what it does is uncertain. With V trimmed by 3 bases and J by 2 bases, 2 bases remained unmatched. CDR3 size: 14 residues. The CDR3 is CARSSGQGTYEQYF. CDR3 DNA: TGTGCCAGAAGCTCGGGACAGGGGACCTACGAGCAGTACTTC.

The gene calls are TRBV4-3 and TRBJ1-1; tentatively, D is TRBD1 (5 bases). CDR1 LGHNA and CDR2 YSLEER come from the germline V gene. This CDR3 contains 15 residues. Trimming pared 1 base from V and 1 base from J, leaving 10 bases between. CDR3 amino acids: CASSQGGHQNTEAFF. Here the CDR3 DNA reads TGCGCCAGCAGCCAAGGCGGACACCAGAACACTGAAGCTTTCTTT.

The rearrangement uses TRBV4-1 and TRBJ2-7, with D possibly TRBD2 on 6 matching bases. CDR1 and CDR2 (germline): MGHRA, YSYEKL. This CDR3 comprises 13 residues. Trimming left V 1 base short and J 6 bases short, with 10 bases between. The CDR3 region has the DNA TGCGCCAGCAGCCAAGGGAGGGGTTTCGAGCAGTACTTC. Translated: CASSQGRGFEQYF.

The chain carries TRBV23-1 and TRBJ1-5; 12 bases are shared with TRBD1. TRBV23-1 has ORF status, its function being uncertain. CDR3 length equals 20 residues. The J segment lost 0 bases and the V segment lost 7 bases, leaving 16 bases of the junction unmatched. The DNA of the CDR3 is TGCGCCAGCACCCCCCCTAGCGAGGGGACAGGGGGCCGTAGCAATCAGCCCCAGCATTTT. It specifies CASTPPSEGTGGRSNQPQHF.

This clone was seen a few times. This chain's CDR3 is CASSRPPGDNEQFF. DNA for the CDR3: TGTGCCAGCAGCCGGCCCCCAGGGGACAATGAGCAGTTCTTC. The chain carries TRBV5-6 and TRBJ2-1, with a tentative D call TRBD1 (6 bases). The CDR3 sequence is 14 residues long. The V gene's germline CDR1 is SGHDT and CDR2 YYEEEE. Between the trimmed V and J ends, which lost 4 bases and 5 bases, there was a span of 13 bases. The full variable domain, in which reference TRBV5-6 and TRBJ2-1 provide the parts outside the CDR3, is DAGVTQSPTHLIKTRGQQVTLRCSPKSGHDTVSWYQQALGQGPQFIFQYYEEEERQRGNFPDRFSGHQFPNYSSELNVNALLLGDSALYLCASSRPPGDNEQFFGPGTRLTVL.

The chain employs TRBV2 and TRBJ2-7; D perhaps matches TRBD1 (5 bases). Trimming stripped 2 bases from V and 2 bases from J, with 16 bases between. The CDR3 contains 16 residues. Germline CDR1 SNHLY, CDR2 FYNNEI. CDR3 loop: CASSETQDTCPYEQYF. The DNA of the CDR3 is TGTGCCAGCAGTGAAACCCAGGACACGTGCCCCTACGAGCAGTACTTC.